These 5 T cell receptor beta chains originate from one sample sequenced in a study of cytomegalovirus exposure and HLA in healthy donors. The PCR contained 60 Vbeta and 13 Jbeta primers. Produced via immunoSEQ multiplex PCR; TCRdb's table is partial and in-frame only. This sample has approximately 150,000 clones, with roughly 80% found just once. The material sequenced was PBMCs. The receptors stem from a man between 18 and 35 years old in good health and CMV-seropositive.

This chain links TRBV25-1 with TRBJ1-4; TRBD1 matches at 10 bases. CDR3 length: 15 residues. Germline CDR1 MGHDK, CDR2 SYGVNS. J lost 8 bases, V lost 4 bases, and 7 bases had no gene match. The CDR3 DNA reads as TGTGCCAGCAGTGCTAGACAGGGGGCAGGAGAAAAACTGTTTTTT. Protein sequence: CASSARQGAGEKLFF.

In this sample, this clone turned up once. The chain is built from TRBV5-4 and TRBJ1-1; D perhaps matches TRBD1 (6 bases). The V gene lost 2 bases and the J gene lost 4 bases, with 9 bases spanning the gap. From germline, CDR1 is SGHNT and CDR2 YYREEE (reference sequence). The CDR3 has 13 amino acids. As DNA, the CDR3 is TGTGCCAGCAGCTTTCCAGGGGTCACTGAAGCTTTCTTT. It encodes CASSFPGVTEAFF.

This chain joins TRBV2 and TRBJ2-1; D perhaps matches TRBD2 (6 bases). CDR1 is SNHLY and CDR2 is FYNNEI in the germline V gene. V dropped 4 bases and J dropped 2 bases, with 9 bases sitting between them. The CDR3 has 14 residues. The CDR3 region is CASSAGRTYNEQFF. CDR3 sequence (DNA): TGTGCCAGCAGTGCCGGGAGAACCTACAATGAGCAGTTCTTC.

The chain is built from TRBV7-9 and TRBJ2-5; 8 bases line up with TRBD1. The DNA end lines up better with TRBJ2-7; the J call may be wrong. The CDR3 spans 16 residues. Germline V CDR1 and CDR2: SEHNR, FQNEAQ (reference sequence). CDR3 sequence (DNA): TGTGCCAGCACCCCACCCGGGGCAGGGGGCTTCGACGAGCAGTACTTC. It translates to CASTPPGAGGFDEQYF.

The V gene is TRBV13, the J gene TRBJ1-4, with unresolved D. Trimming shortened V by 5 bases and J by 4 bases, and 8 bases separated the two germline ends. Germline V CDR1 and CDR2: PRHDT, FYEKMQ (reference sequence). The CDR3 has 13 residues. CDR3: CASSIRGNEKLFF. The CDR3 nucleotides read TGTGCCAGCAGCATACGGGGTAATGAAAAACTGTTTTTT. The variable domain in full, with the rest retrieved from reference TRBV13 and TRBJ1-4, is AAGVIQSPRHLIKEKRETATLKCYPIPRHDTVYWYQQGPGQDPQFLISFYEKMQSDKGSIPDRFSAQQFSDYHSELNMSSLELGDSALYFCASSIRGNEKLFFGSGTQLSVL.